This TCR beta chain comes out of a study of early T cells in non-severe SARS-CoV-2 infection (dated by TCRdb to 2020 to 2022). Background on the whole study: Because TCR sequencing was done on bulk RNA from unsorted whole blood, the alpha and beta chains could not be paired. General study outcomes and caveats: VDJdb matching was skewed toward anti-spike CD8 responses and likely underestimated virus-specific expansions, missing private and CD4 specificities.

The study was a case-control design nested within a healthcare worker cohort in London, UK, with weekly nasopharyngeal swab PCR tests and blood sampling. Healthcare workers were recruited during the week of the UK lockdown, between 23 and 31 March 2020, and followed weekly for up to roughly 15 weeks. This clonotype was observed a few times. What this receptor recognizes is not known. There are no base qualities to consult, and no much larger clone falls within one base. The receptor library was made with 5' RACE. The sequencer listed for this sample is NextSeq 500. In the TCR library protocol, unique molecular identifiers were attached to individual cDNA molecules to correct for PCR bias and sequencing error. Both TCR alpha and beta chains were sequenced, and tight co-correlation was observed between alpha and beta sequence abundances in each sample. As for how the authors treated the data: V gene, J gene and CDR3 annotation of TCR sequences was performed with Decombinator V4. TCRs were defined as expanded if a significant change between any two time points was detected under a Poisson model with p below 0.0001. Abundances of TCRs were expressed as counts per million after normalisation to the total number of TCRs sequenced in each sample. TRAV1-2 paired with TRAJ12, TRAJ20 or TRAJ33 defined MAIT TCRs, while TRAV10 paired with TRAJ18 defined iNKT TCRs. A search of VDJdb, accessed on 1 November 2021, was run for TCRs annotated to CMV, EBV and SARS-CoV-2, with TCRs annotated for multiple antigens excluded. In TCRdb, the public reads were trimmed at Q25 with fastp and aligned with MiXCR, with productive beta chains retained. Each record represents a unique CDR3 protein, reported with the most common genes and DNA among its rows. These V and J calls are TCRdb output, not the study's own analysis. The sample table shows around 57,000 distinct CDR3 sequences, and 9.5% to 14% are seen once. 1.5% to 2% of the sample is taken by the ten largest.

The germline V gene (reference sequence) yields DFQATT for CDR1 and SNEGSKA for CDR2. The junction carries 13 bases between V and J, which are trimmed by 6 bases and 8 bases respectively. Its CDR3 holds 12 amino acids, cysteine through phenylalanine. Of all the DNA, just the CDR3 is kept, 36 bases in frame from base 1. The sequenced sample was whole blood. The chain couples TRBV20-1 to TRBJ1-4, with the identity of the D gene unclear. The clonotype was recovered from an adult who was a healthcare worker with PCR-confirmed SARS-CoV-2 infection or an uninfected control (not recorded which). The CDR3 region has the sequence CSALGGGEKLFF. Read as DNA, the sequence is TGCAGTGCCCTGGGTGGCGGGGAAAAACTGTTTTTT.